This T cell receptor (beta chain) was profiled in a study of a mutant IDH1 vaccine in newly diagnosed glioma. Across the study: Following radiotherapy alone, or alongside temozolomide cycles, vaccination was started after an interval of 4-6 weeks. The treated group averaged roughly 40 years old and was roughly 60% male, approximately 38% female. Antecedent treatment encompassed radiotherapy, temozolomide, or their combination; the majority received both.

With 4 bases clipped from V and 2 bases from J, the junction kept 3 bases outside the gene matches. The CDR3 has 14 amino acids. The germline V gene has CDR1 ENHRY and CDR2 SYGVKD. On this clone itself: Its matching antigen is unknown.

Stated time point: week 5, during vaccination. The content of each vaccine dose was 300 ug of mutant IDH1 20-mer peptide, and topical imiquimod accompanied it. Diagnosis in the donors showed new WHO grade 3 or 4 astrocytomas that were IDH1-mutant and ATRX-lost. The method was immunoSEQ multiplex PCR; TCRdb's version includes in-frame clones alone and lacks a portion of them. Of 75,000 to 85,000 clones in the sample, roughly 90% were seen once. This clonotype was obtained from a woman between 45 and 60 years old with glioma. This rearrangement joins TRBV10-3 to TRBJ2-7, with TRBD2 matching 9 bases. This specimen consisted of PBMCs, obtained from a glioma patient whose treatment included an IDH1 peptide vaccine. CDR3 in amino acids: CAISGTSVTYEQYF. CDR3 nucleotides: TGTGCCATCAGTGGGACTAGCGTGACCTACGAGCAGTACTTC.